This is a list of T cell receptor beta chains from one sample in a study of T cells in localized non-small cell lung cancer. Libraries were prepared by immunoSEQ multiplex PCR; TCRdb keeps only in-frame clonotypes and omits some of them. The data contain about 26,000 clones, around four fifths of them singletons. This sample comprised peripheral blood, obtained before any cancer treatment. The source is a woman between 35 and 70 years old with stage I lung adenocarcinoma. CDR3s include the opening cysteine and the closing phenylalanine or tryptophan. D genes are given only for firm matches. Size tells how often a clone was seen (once, few, many) or the class of an expanded clone, and some rows leave it out.

cdr3_length	v_call	d_call	j_call	clone_size	cdr3_nt	cdr3_aa
13	TRBV18	.	TRBJ2-5	.	TGTGCCAGCTCCACGGGGTGGCGGGAGACCCAGTACTTC	CASSTGWRETQYF
15	TRBV30	TRBD2	TRBJ2-1	.	TGTGCCTGTAGTGCACTAGCGGGGGGCGACAATGAGCAGTTCTTC	CACSALAGGDNEQFF
14	TRBV6-5	TRBD1	TRBJ1-5	.	TGTGCCAGCAGTCCCGGGACAGGGTACCAGCCCCAGCATTTT	CASSPGTGYQPQHF
15	TRBV7-9	TRBD1	TRBJ1-6	.	TGTGCCAGCAGCACCCAGGGGGCGCGTAATTCACCCCTCCACTTT	CASSTQGARNSPLHF
14	TRBV7-2	TRBD1	TRBJ1-4	.	TGTGCCAGCAGCCAAGGACAGGGTTACGAAAAACTGTTTTTT	CASSQGQGYEKLFF
15	TRBV5-6	TRBD1	TRBJ1-1	.	TGTGCCAGCAGCCCAGCGACAGGGGCGAACACTGAAGCTTTCTTT	CASSPATGANTEAFF
17	TRBV4-1	.	TRBJ1-1	.	TGCGCCAGCACCACAAGGTCTTCCCACCCCAGGAACACTGAAGCTTTCTTT	CASTTRSSHPRNTEAFF
15	TRBV2	TRBD1	TRBJ1-5	.	TGTGCCAGTCAATTTACCGGGACAGGGGGGTCGCCCCAGCATTTT	CASQFTGTGGSPQHF
15	TRBV11-2	TRBD2	TRBJ2-1	few	TGTGCCAGCAGCTTAGATCTTGCGGGGGGGCCTTCGCAGTTCTTC	CASSLDLAGGPSQFF
15	TRBV9	.	TRBJ1-2	.	TGTGCCAGCAGCCCCACGGACAGAACCTATGAGGGCTACACCTTC	CASSPTDRTYEGYTF
15	TRBV9	.	TRBJ2-3	.	TGTGCCAGCAGGGCCCCGGGGGCCGGAGCAGATACGCAGTATTTT	CASRAPGAGADTQYF
14	TRBV10-3	.	TRBJ1-1	.	TGTGCCATCAGGGTCAGGGAGGAGGACACTGAAGCTTTCTTT	CAIRVREEDTEAFF
15	TRBV19	TRBD1	TRBJ1-1	.	TGTGCCAGTATTAACCGGGACAGGGGCCCCACTGAAGCTTTCTTT	CASINRDRGPTEAFF
15	TRBV19	.	TRBJ1-5	.	TGTGCCAGTAGTGTTTCAAGTCGGGGGAATCAGCCCCAGCATTTT	CASSVSSRGNQPQHF
12	TRBV11-2	.	TRBJ1-1	few	TGTGCCAGCAGCTGGGACGGAGCCAAAGCTTTCTTT	CASSWDGAKAFF
16	TRBV7-2	.	TRBJ1-1	.	TGTGCCAGCAGCCGGGCCTTACAGGGTCGGGGGACTGAAGCTTTCTTT	CASSRALQGRGTEAFF
13	TRBV5-6	.	TRBJ2-5	.	TGTGCCAGCAGCTTGGCCGTTGCCGAGACCCAGTACTTC	CASSLAVAETQYF
16	TRBV18	.	TRBJ2-7	.	TGTGCCAGCTCACCGCTGCTCGCAGGGGAAGGGTACGAGCAGTACTTC	CASSPLLAGEGYEQYF
12	TRBV5-4	.	TRBJ2-5	once	TGTGCCAGCAGCTTGGATCGGGAGACCCAGTACTTC	CASSLDRETQYF
14	TRBV6-1	.	TRBJ1-4	.	TGTGCCAGCAGTGTGGTGCGGCTTAATGAAAAACTGTTTTTT	CASSVVRLNEKLFF
16	TRBV5-1	TRBD2	TRBJ2-1	.	TGCGCCAGCAGCCCCGGGGGGGGTAGCTCCTACAATGAGCAGTTCTTC	CASSPGGGSSYNEQFF
16	TRBV6-6	.	TRBJ2-7	.	TGTGCCAGCAGCAACCCCGGAAGGGCGTCCAACTACGAGCAGTACTTC	CASSNPGRASNYEQYF
14	TRBV6-4	TRBD1	TRBJ2-2	.	TGTGCCAGCAGTATCGGACAGGGAATCGGGGAGCTGTTTTTT	CASSIGQGIGELFF
12	TRBV5-8	.	TRBJ2-7	.	TGTGCCAGCAGGATAGTTCTCTACGAGCAGTACTTC	CASRIVLYEQYF
15	TRBV9	.	TRBJ2-6	once	TGTGCCAGCAGCGTAGTAGGGGACGGGGCCAACGTCCTGACTTTC	CASSVVGDGANVLTF
14	TRBV2	.	TRBJ1-6	.	TGTGCCACCTCGAGGGACGGGGGCCATTCACCCCTCCACTTT	CATSRDGGHSPLHF
17	TRBV4-1	TRBD1	TRBJ1-5	.	TGCGCCAGCAGCCAAGAGAGGGCAGGGGGCATAGGGCAGCCCCAGCATTTT	CASSQERAGGIGQPQHF
15	TRBV11-3	TRBD1	TRBJ2-7	.	TGTGCCAGCAGCTCCGAGGGACAGGGCTCCTACGAGCAGTACTTC	CASSSEGQGSYEQYF
15	TRBV11-3	.	TRBJ1-1	.	TGTGCCAGCAGCTTAGTGGCAGTCATGAACACTGAAGCTTTCTTT	CASSLVAVMNTEAFF
14	TRBV6-5	TRBD1	TRBJ1-4	.	TGTGCCAGCAGGCTAGGGGGCACTAATGAAAAACTGTTTTTT	CASRLGGTNEKLFF
16	TRBV4-1	.	TRBJ1-3	.	TGCGCCAGCAGCCTCAGAGGAATTTCCCAGTCGGACACCATATATTTT	CASSLRGISQSDTIYF
17	TRBV19	TRBD2	TRBJ2-3	.	TGTGCCAGTAGCCAGGCCGGGGCTAGCGGGGTGGTGGATACGCAGTATTTT	CASSQAGASGVVDTQYF
14	TRBV6-6	.	TRBJ1-5	.	TGTGCCAGCAGTTTACCCGGGGGCGGCAGGCCCCAGCATTTT	CASSLPGGGRPQHF
15	TRBV10-3	.	TRBJ1-1	.	TGTGCCATCAGTGAGTCCGGGGGGAGGAACACTGAAGCTTTCTTT	CAISESGGRNTEAFF
15	TRBV27	.	TRBJ1-4	.	TGTGCCAGCAGTTTAAAAGGGGCCAGCTATGAAAAACTGTTTTTT	CASSLKGASYEKLFF
15	TRBV29-1	TRBD1	TRBJ1-2	.	TGCAGCGTCGGGACAGCGTCCCGCTCTAACTATGGCTACACCTTC	CSVGTASRSNYGYTF
13	TRBV5-1	.	TRBJ2-1	.	TGCGCCAGCAGCTCGGGAGCGTACAATGAGCAGTTCTTC	CASSSGAYNEQFF
17	TRBV4-1	.	TRBJ2-3	.	TGCGCCAGCAGCCACCGGAGGGGGGGGCGGGAGACAGATACGCAGTATTTT	CASSHRRGGRETDTQYF
16	TRBV28	TRBD1	TRBJ2-5	.	TGTGCCAGCAGTCACCAGACAGGGGGACCCCAAGAGACCCAGTACTTC	CASSHQTGGPQETQYF
14	TRBV5-1	.	TRBJ2-1	.	TGCGCCAGCAGCTTGGGGAACCACCACAATGAGCAGTTCTTC	CASSLGNHHNEQFF
13	TRBV2	.	TRBJ1-6	.	TGTGCCAGCAGTGTAGAAGCCCCGATACCCCTCCACTTT	CASSVEAPIPLHF
11	TRBV30	.	TRBJ1-2	few	TGTGCCTGGATTGAGGGCTATGGCTACACCTTC	CAWIEGYGYTF
14	TRBV11-3	TRBD2	TRBJ2-5	.	TGTGCCAGCAGCCTAAGCGGGGGAGCCACGACCCAGTACTTC	CASSLSGGATTQYF
14	TRBV19	TRBD1	TRBJ1-1	.	TGTGCCAGTAATGACAGGGGCCCAAACACTGAAGCTTTCTTT	CASNDRGPNTEAFF
14	TRBV7-2	.	TRBJ1-2	.	TGTGCCAGCAACCCGAGCCGGACAGTGGGTGGCTACACCTTC	CASNPSRTVGGYTF
15	TRBV6-1	.	TRBJ1-3	.	TGTGCCAGCCAACCAGGGGCGCTCTCTGGAAACACCATATATTTT	CASQPGALSGNTIYF
14	TRBV6-5	.	TRBJ2-3	.	TGTGCCAGCAGTTGGGCCCCGGAATCTGATACGCAGTATTTT	CASSWAPESDTQYF
13	TRBV5-1	.	TRBJ1-1	.	TGCGCCAGCAGCGCCCAAGGGGGGACTGAAGCTTTCTTT	CASSAQGGTEAFF
15	TRBV27	.	TRBJ2-6	.	TGTGCCAGCAGTTTGGAGCGGCCCGGGGCCAACGTCCTGACTTTC	CASSLERPGANVLTF
18	TRBV7-8	.	TRBJ1-2	.	TGTGCCAGCAGCTCCTATTCTACCCGGTCCGGGGATATTGATGGCTACACCTTC	CASSSYSTRSGDIDGYTF
15	TRBV27	TRBD2	TRBJ2-3	few	TGTGCCAGCACCTCTAGCGGGGGGCTAACAAGGACGCAGTATTTT	CASTSSGGLTRTQYF
14	TRBV9	TRBD1	TRBJ1-4	few	TGTGCCAGCAGCACTGGACAGGGAGTGGAAAAACTGTTTTTT	CASSTGQGVEKLFF
14	TRBV9	TRBD1	TRBJ1-1	.	TGTGCCAGCAGCCGGGAAGGACAGGACCCAACCCCTTTCTTT	CASSREGQDPTPFF